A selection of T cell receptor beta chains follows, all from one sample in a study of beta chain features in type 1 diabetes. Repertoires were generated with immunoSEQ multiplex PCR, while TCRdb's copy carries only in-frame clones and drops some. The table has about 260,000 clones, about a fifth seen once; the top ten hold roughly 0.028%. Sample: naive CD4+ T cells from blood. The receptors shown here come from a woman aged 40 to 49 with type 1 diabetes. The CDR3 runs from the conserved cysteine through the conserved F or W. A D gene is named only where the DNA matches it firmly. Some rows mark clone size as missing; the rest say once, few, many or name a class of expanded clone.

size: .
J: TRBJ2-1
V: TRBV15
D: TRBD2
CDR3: CATSSSGRAHNEQFF
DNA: TGTGCCACCAGCAGTAGCGGGAGGGCGCACAATGAGCAGTTCTTC

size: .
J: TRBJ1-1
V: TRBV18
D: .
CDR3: CASSPQEGKSEAFF
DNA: TGTGCCAGCTCACCCCAGGAGGGCAAGAGTGAAGCTTTCTTT

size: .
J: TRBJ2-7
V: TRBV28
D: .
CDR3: CASSPTGPIGGEQYF
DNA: TGTGCCAGCAGTCCCACGGGACCGATCGGGGGCGAGCAGTACTTC

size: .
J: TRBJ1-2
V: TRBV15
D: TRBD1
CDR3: CATRQGVNYGYTF
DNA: TGTGCCACTCGACAGGGGGTTAACTATGGCTACACCTTC

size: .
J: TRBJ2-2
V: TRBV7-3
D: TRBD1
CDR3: CASSPPGGSNTGELFF
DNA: TGTGCCAGCAGCCCCCCAGGGGGCTCGAACACCGGGGAGCTGTTTTTT

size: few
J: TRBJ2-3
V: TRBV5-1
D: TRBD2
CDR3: CASTILAGEADTQYF
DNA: TGCGCCAGCACCATACTAGCGGGGGAGGCAGATACGCAGTATTTT

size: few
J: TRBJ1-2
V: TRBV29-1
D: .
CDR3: CSVEDKNYGYTF
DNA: TGCAGCGTTGAGGACAAGAACTATGGCTACACCTTC

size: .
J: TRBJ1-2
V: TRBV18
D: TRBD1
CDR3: CASSPPRDSYGYTF
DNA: TGTGCCAGCTCACCACCCCGGGACAGCTATGGCTACACCTTC

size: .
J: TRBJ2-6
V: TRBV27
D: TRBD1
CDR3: CASSPLQGALGANVLTF
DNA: TGTGCCAGCAGTCCCCTCCAGGGGGCCCTCGGGGCCAACGTCCTGACTTTC

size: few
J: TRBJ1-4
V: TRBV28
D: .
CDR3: CATTGTTNEKLFF
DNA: TGTGCCACAACAGGGACAACTAATGAAAAACTGTTTTTT

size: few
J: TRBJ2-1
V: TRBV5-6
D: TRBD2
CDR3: CASSDPGQREVF
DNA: TGTGCCAGCAGCGATCCTGGCCAGCGGGAAGTCTTC

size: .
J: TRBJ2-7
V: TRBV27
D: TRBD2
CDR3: CASGQLAGGPYEQYF
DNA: TGTGCCAGCGGCCAACTAGCGGGAGGGCCCTACGAGCAGTACTTC

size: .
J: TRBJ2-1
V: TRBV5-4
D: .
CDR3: CASSLGGGPGNEQFF
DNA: TGTGCCAGCAGCTTAGGGGGAGGGCCAGGGAATGAGCAGTTCTTC

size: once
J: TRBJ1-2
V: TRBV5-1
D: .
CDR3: CASSLRDPYGYTF
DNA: TGCGCCAGCAGCCTCAGGGATCCCTATGGCTACACCTTC

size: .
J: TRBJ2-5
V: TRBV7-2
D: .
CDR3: CASSFAGRETQYF
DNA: TGTGCCAGCAGTTTCGCGGGGCGGGAGACCCAGTACTTC

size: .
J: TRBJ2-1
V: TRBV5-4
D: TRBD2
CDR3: CASSLAGGFNEQFF
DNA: TGTGCCAGCAGTCTAGCGGGGGGGTTCAATGAGCAGTTCTTC

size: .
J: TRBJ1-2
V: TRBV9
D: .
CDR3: CASSPSVNYGYTF
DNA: TGTGCCAGCAGCCCCTCGGTTAACTATGGCTACACCTTC

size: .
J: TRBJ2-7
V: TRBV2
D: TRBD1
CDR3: CASTFKTGTEQYF
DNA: TGTGCCAGCACATTTAAGACAGGGACCGAGCAGTACTTC

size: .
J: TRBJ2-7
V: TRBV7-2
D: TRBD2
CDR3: CASRSGGPLYEQYF
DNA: TGTGCCAGCAGGAGCGGGGGGCCACTCTACGAGCAGTACTTC

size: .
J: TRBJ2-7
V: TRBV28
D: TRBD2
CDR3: CASSFSGRAGYEQYF
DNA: TGTGCCAGCAGTTTTAGCGGGAGGGCCGGCTACGAGCAGTACTTC

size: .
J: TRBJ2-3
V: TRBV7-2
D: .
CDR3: CASSLVGGDTQYF
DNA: TGTGCCAGCAGCTTGGTGGGGGGAGATACGCAGTATTTT

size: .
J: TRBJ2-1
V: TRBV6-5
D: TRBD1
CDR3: CASSPGTGLYNEQFF
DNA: TGTGCCAGCAGTCCCGGGACAGGGCTCTACAATGAGCAGTTCTTC

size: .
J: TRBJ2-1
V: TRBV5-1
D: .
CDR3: CASSSGDNVEQFF
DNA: TGCGCCAGCAGCTCCGGCGACAACGTTGAGCAGTTCTTC

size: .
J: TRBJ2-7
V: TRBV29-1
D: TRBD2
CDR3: CSVWDYPYEQYF
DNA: TGCAGCGTTTGGGACTACCCCTACGAGCAGTACTTC

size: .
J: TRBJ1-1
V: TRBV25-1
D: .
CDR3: CASSARQTPNTEAFF
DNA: TGTGCCAGCAGTGCCCGACAGACTCCGAACACTGAAGCTTTCTTT

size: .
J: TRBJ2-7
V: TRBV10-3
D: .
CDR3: CAISGSSYEQYF
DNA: TGTGCCATCAGTGGTAGCTCCTACGAGCAGTACTTC

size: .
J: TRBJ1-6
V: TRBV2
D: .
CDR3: CATIQAQTYNSPLHF
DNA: TGTGCCACCATCCAGGCACAGACCTATAATTCACCCCTCCACTTT

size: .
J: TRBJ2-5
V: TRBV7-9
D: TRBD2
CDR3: CASSSLPTSGGKETQYF
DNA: TGTGCCAGCAGCTCCCTCCCGACTAGCGGGGGGAAAGAGACCCAGTACTTC

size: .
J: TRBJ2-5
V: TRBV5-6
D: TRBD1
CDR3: CASSRAGGETQYF
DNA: TGTGCCAGCAGTCGGGCAGGGGGTGAGACCCAGTACTTC

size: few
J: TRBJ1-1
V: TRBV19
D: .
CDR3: CASRSTGNTEAFF
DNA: TGTGCTAGTAGGTCAACAGGGAACACTGAAGCTTTCTTT

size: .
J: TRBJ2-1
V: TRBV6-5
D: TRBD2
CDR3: CASSLATSGYNEQFF
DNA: TGTGCCAGCAGCCTTGCGACTAGCGGATACAATGAGCAGTTCTTC

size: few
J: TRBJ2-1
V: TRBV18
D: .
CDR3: CASSPLELGLTNEQFF
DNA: TGTGCCAGCTCCCCCCTAGAGTTGGGACTCACCAATGAGCAGTTCTTC

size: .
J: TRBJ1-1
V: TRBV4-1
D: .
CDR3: CASSPEAGENTEAFF
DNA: TGCGCCAGCAGCCCCGAGGCGGGAGAGAACACTGAAGCTTTCTTT

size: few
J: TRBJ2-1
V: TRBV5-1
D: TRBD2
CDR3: CASSFGTSGGYNEQFF
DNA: TGCGCCAGCAGCTTCGGGACTAGCGGGGGGTACAATGAGCAGTTCTTC

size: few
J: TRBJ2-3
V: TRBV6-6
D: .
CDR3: CASSPNLHTQYF
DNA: TGTGCCAGCAGTCCTAACCTACATACGCAGTATTTT

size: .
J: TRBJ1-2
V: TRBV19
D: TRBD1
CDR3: CASSMGQGRVYGYTF
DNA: TGTGCCAGTAGTATGGGACAGGGGCGCGTCTATGGCTACACCTTC

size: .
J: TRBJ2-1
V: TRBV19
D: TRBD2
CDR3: CASSIGPGLALDSQFF
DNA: TGTGCCAGTAGTATAGGACCGGGACTAGCGTTGGATTCCCAGTTCTTC

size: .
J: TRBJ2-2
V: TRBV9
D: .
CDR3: CASQAGLNTGELFF
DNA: TGTGCCTCTCAGGCGGGGCTCAACACCGGGGAGCTGTTTTTT

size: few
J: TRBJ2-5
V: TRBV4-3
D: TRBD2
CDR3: CASSQAGGKETQYF
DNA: TGCGCCAGCAGCCAAGCGGGGGGGAAAGAGACCCAGTACTTC

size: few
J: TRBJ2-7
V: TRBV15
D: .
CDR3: CATSRDGREQPEQYF
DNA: TGTGCCACCAGCAGAGATGGGCGCGAGCAGCCCGAGCAGTACTTC

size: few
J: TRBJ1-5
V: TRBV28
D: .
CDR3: CASSSAGGWENQPQHF
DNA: TGTGCCAGCAGTTCCGCCGGGGGTTGGGAAAATCAGCCCCAGCATTTT

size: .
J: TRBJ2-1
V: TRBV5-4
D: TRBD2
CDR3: CASSWTSGTYNEQFF
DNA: TGTGCCAGCAGCTGGACTAGCGGAACCTACAATGAGCAGTTCTTC

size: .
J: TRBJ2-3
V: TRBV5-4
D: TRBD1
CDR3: CASSPGQGEDTQYF
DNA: TGTGCCAGCAGCCCTGGACAGGGGGAAGATACGCAGTATTTT

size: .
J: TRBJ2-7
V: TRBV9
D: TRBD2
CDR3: CASSVAGPGGAYEQYF
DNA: TGTGCCAGCAGCGTAGCCGGCCCGGGGGGGGCCTACGAGCAGTACTTC

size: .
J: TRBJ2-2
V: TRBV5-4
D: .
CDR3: CASGLSGHSTGELFF
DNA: TGTGCCAGCGGACTGTCGGGACACTCCACCGGGGAGCTGTTTTTT

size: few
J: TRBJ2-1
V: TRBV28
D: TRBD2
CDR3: CASSFAGVDNEQFF
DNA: TGTGCCAGCAGTTTCGCGGGAGTTGACAATGAGCAGTTCTTC

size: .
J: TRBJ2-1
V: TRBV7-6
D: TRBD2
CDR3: CASSSSTSGRNEQFF
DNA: TGTGCCAGCAGCTCTTCGACTAGCGGGAGAAATGAGCAGTTCTTC

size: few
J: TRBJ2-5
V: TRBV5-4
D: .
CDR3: CASSLGVRDQETQYF
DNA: TGTGCCAGCAGCTTGGGGGTGAGGGACCAAGAGACCCAGTACTTC

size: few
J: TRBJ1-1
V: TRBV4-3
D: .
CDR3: CASSQDPGNTEAFF
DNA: TGCGCCAGCAGCCAAGATCCGGGGAACACTGAAGCTTTCTTT

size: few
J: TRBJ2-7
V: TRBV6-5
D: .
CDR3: CASSAVEDYEQYF
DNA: TGTGCCAGCAGCGCCGTGGAGGACTACGAGCAGTACTTC

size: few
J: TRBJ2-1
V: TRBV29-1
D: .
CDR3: CSVIGQVHYNEQFF
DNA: TGCAGCGTTATTGGGCAGGTTCACTACAATGAGCAGTTCTTC

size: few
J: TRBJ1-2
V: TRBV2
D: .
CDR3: CASSEQGNGYTF
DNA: TGTGCCAGCAGTGAACAGGGGAATGGCTACACCTTC

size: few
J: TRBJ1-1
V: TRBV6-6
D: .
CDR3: CASRNRETEAFF
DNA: TGTGCCAGCAGAAACAGGGAAACTGAAGCTTTCTTT

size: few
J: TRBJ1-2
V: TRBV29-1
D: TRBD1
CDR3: CSVQGGRSYGYTF
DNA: TGCAGCGTTCAGGGGGGCCGGAGCTATGGCTACACCTTC